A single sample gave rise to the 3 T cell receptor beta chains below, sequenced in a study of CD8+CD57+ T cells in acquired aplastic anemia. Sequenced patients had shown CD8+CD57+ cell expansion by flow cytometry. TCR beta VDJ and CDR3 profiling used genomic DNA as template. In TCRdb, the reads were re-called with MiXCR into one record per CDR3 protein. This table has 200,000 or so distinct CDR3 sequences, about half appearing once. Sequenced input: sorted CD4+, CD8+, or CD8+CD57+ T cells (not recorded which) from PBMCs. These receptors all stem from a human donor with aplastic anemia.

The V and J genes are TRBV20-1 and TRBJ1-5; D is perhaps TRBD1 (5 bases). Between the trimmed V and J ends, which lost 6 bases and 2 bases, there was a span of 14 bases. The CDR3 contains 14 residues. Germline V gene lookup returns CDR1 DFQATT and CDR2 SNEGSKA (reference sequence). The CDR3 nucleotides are TGCAGTGCCGCTTCAGGGCAGCGCAATCAGCCCCAGCATTTT. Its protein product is CSAASGQRNQPQHF.

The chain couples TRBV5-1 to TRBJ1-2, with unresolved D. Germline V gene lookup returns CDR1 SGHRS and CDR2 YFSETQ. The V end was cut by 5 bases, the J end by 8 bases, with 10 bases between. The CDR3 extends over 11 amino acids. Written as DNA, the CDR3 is TGCGCCAGCAGGGATAGCGGGGGCTACACCTTC. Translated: CASRDSGGYTF.

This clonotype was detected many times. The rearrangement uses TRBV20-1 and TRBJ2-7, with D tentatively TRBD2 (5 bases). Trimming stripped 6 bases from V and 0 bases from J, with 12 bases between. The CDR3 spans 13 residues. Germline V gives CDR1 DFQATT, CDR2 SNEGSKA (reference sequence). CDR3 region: CSAAKAASYEQYF. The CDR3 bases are TGCAGTGCAGCAAAAGCGGCCTCCTACGAGCAGTACTTC.